This record covers a single TCR beta chain. The antigen remains undetermined. Clones were read by immunoSEQ multiplex PCR, and TCRdb kept only the in-frame ones, dropping some. The sample lists approximately 150,000 clones, 80% to 95% seen once, with approximately 2.2% in the top ten. This record comes from a study of T cell responses to AZD1222 COVID-19 vaccine. Study information: Second doses at about 4 or about 12 weeks were pooled.

Looked up from germline, CDR1 is LNHDA and CDR2 is SQIVND (reference sequence). This CDR3 region has 14 residues. V lost 3 bases and J 3 bases, leaving 8 bases between the germline ends. Broader study findings: Vaccine-associated CD4 TCRs spanned spike, dominant at 160-218 and 743-854. Two AZD1222 administrations were followed by greater Spike-specific TCR breadth and depth. A reported finding is that nearly half of spike-specific TCRs target unmutated variant regions.

This specimen consisted of peripheral blood, obtained on day 0 of AZD1222 vaccination. This sequence originates from an adult in good health. The chain has TRBV19 and TRBJ1-4, with D unresolved. The CDR3 nucleotides read TGTGCCAGTAGTATGACCTCAGCTAATGAAAAACTGTTTTTT. Its protein product is CASSMTSANEKLFF. Combining the CDR3 with reference TRBV19 and TRBJ1-4 gives the whole variable domain DGGITQSPKYLFRKEGQNVTLSCEQNLNHDAMYWYRQDPGQGLRLIYYSQIVNDFQKGDIAEGYSVSREKKESFPLTVTSAQKNPTAFYLCASSMTSANEKLFFGSGTQLSVL.